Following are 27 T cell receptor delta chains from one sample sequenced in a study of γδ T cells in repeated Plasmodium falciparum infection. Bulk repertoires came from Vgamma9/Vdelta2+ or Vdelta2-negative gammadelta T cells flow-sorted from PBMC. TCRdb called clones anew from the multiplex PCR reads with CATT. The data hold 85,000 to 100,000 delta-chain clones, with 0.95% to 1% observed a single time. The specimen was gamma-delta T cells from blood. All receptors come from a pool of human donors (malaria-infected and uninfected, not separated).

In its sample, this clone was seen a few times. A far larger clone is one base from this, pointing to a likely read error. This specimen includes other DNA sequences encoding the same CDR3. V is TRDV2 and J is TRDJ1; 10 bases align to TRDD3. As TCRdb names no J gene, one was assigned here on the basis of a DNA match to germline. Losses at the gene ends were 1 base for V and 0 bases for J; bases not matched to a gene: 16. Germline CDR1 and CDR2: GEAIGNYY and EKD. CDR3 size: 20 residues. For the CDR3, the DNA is TGTGCCTGTGACACTGATCAGAACTGGGGGATCGAAGGGTACACCGATAAACTCATCTTT. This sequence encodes CACDTDQNWGIEGYTDKLIF.

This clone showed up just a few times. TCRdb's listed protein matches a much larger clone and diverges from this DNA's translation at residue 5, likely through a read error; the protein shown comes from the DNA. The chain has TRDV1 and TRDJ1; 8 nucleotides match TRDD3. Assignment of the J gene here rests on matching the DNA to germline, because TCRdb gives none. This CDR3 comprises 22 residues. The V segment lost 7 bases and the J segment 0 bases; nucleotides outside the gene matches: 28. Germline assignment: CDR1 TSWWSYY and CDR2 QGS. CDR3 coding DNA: TGTGCTCTTGAGACCCCGCCGTCCCATACTGGGGGCCGACAACTGTACACCGATAAACTCATCTTT. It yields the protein CALETPPSHTGGRQLYTDKLIF.

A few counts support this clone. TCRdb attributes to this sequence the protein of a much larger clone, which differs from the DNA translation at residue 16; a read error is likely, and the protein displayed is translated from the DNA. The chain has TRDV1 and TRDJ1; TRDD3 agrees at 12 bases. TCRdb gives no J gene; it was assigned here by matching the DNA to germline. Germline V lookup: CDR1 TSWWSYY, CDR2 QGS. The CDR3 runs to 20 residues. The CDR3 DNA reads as TGTGCTCTTGGGGAACCCGCTCTAGCTGGGGGATACGAGGCCACCAATAAACTCATCTTT. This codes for CALGEPALAGGYEATNKLIF.

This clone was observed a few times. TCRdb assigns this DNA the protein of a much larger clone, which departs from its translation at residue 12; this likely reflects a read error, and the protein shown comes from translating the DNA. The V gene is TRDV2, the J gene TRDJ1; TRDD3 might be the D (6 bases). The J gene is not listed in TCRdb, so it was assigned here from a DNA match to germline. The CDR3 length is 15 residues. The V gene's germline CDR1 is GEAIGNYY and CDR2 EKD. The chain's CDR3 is CACDTGGTGTDELIF. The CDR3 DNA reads TGTGCCTGTGACACCGGGGGAACGGGCACCGATGAACTCATCTTT.

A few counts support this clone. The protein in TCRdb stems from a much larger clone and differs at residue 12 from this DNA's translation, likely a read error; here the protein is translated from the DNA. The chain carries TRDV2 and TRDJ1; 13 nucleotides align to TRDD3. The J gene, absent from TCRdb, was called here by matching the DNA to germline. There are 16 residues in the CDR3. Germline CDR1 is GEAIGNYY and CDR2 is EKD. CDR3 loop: CACDILGDTLTNKLIF. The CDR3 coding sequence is TGTGCCTGTGACATACTGGGGGATACGCTCACCAATAAACTCATCTTT.

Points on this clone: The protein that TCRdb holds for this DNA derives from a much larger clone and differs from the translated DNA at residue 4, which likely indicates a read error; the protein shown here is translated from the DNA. The CDR3 protein is CACGLTGGYRGKLIF. DNA for the CDR3: TGTGCCTGTGGCCTTACTGGGGGATACCGCGGTAAACTCATCTTT. V usage is TRDV2 and J usage is TRDJ1; 12 positions agree with TRDD3. TCRdb records no J gene; here it was assigned by comparing the DNA to germline. V was clipped by 5 bases and J by 7 bases; unmatched bases: 10. Germline V gives CDR1 GEAIGNYY, CDR2 EKD. CDR3 length: 15 residues.

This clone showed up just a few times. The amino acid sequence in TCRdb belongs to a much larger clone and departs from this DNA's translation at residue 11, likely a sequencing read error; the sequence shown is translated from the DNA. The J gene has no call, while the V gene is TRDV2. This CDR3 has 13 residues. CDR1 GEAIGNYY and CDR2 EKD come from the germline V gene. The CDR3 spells CACDSVGVDKPIF. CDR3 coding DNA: TGTGCCTGTGACAGTGTAGGAGTCGATAAACCCATCTTT.

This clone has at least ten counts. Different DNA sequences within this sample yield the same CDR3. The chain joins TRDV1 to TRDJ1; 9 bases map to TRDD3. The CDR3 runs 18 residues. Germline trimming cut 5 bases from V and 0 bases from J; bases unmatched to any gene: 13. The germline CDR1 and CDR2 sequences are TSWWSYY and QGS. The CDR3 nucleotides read TGTGCTCTTGGGTTTAGGCCTGGGGGATGTTACTACACCGATAAACTCATCTTT. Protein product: CALGFRPGGCYYTDKLIF.

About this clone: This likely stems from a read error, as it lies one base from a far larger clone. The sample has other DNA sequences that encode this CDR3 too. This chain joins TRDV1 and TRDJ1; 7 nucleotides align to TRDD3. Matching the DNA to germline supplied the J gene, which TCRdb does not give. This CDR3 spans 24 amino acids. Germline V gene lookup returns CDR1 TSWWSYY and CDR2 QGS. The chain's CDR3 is CALGERGNLRFSSGGIHYTDKLIF. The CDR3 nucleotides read TGTGCACTTGGGGAACGGGGAAATCTACGCTTTTCTTCCGGGGGGATCCACTACACCGATAAACTCATCTTT.

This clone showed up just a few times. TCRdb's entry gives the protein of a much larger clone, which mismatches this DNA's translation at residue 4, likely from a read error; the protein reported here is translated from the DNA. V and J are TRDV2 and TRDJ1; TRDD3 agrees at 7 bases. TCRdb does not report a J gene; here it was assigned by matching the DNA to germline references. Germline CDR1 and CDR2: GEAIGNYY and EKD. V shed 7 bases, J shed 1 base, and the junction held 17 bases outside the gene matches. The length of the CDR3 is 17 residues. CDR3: CACERMGGSPGTDKLIF. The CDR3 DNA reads TGTGCCTGCGAGCGGATGGGGGGATCTCCGGGCACCGATAAACTCATCTTT.

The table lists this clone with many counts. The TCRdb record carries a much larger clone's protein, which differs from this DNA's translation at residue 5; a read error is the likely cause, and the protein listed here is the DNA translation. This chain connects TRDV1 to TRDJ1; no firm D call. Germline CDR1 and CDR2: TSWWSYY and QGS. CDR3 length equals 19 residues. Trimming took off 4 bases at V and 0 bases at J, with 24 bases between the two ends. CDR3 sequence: CALGGPLVLVRSYTDKLIF. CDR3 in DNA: TGTGCTCTTGGGGGACCTCTGGTCTTGGTCCGTTCGTACACCGATAAACTCATCTTT.

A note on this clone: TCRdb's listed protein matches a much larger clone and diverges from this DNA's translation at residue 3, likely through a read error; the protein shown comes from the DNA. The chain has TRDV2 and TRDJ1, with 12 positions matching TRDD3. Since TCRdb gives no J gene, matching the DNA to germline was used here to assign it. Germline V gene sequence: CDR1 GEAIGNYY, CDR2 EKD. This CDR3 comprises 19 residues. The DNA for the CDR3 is TGTGCCCGTGACACCGTGGCCCTGGGGGATACGCATCACACCGATAAACTCATCTTT. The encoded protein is CARDTVALGDTHHTDKLIF.

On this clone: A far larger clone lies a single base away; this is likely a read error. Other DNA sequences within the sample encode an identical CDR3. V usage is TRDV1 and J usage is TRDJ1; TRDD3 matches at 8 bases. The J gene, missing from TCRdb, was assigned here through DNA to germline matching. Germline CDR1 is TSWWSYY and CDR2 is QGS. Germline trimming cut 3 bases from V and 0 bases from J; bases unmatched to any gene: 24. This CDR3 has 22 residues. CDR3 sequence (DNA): TGTGCTCTTGGGGACGAATTCTCCTCCCGCACTGGCTGGGGGACATACACCGATAAACTCATCTTT. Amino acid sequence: CALGDEFSSRTGWGTYTDKLIF.

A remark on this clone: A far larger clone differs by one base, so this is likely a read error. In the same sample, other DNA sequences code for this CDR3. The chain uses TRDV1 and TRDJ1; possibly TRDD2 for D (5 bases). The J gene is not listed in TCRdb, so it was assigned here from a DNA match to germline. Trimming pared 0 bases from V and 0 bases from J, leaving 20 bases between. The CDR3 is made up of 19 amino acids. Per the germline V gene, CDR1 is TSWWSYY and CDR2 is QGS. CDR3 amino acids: CALGELERNLPRNTDKLIF. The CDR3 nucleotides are TGTGCTCTTGGGGAACTTGAGAGAAACCTACCCCGTAACACCGATAAACTCATCTTT.

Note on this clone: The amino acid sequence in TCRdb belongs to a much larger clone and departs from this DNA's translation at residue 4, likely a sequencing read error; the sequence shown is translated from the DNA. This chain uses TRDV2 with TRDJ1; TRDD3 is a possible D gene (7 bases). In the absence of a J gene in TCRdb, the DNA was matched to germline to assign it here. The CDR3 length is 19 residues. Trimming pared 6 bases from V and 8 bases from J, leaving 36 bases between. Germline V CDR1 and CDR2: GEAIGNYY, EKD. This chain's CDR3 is CACNPLGGAPSEVDSKLIF. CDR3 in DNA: TGTGCCTGTAACCCCCTGGGGGGGGCCCCTTCCGAGGTGGACAGCAAACTCATCTTT.

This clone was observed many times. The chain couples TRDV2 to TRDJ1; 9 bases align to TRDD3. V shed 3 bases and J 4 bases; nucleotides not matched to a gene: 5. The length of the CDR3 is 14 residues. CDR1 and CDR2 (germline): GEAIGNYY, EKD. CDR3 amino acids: CACDSGGWGDKLIF. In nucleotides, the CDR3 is TGTGCCTGTGACTCTGGGGGATGGGGCGATAAACTCATCTTT.

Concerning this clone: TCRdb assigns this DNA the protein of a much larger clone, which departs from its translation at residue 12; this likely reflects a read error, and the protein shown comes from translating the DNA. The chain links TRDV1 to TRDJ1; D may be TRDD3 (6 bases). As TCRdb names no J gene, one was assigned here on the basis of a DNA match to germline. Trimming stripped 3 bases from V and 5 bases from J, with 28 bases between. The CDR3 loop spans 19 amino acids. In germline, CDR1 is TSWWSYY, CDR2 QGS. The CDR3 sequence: CALGDHLVSRGTTKDKLIF. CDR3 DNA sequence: TGTGCTCTTGGGGATCACTTAGTTAGCCGGGGGACAACCAAGGATAAACTCATCTTT.

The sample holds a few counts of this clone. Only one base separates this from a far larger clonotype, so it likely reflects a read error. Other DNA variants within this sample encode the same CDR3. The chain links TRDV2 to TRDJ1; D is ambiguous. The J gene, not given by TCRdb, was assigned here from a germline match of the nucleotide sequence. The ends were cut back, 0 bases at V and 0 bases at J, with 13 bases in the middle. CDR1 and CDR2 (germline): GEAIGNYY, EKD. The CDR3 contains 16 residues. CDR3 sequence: CACDTVTPGYTDKLIF. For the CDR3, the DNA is TGTGCCTGTGACACCGTTACTCCGGGTTACACCGATAAACTCATCTTT.

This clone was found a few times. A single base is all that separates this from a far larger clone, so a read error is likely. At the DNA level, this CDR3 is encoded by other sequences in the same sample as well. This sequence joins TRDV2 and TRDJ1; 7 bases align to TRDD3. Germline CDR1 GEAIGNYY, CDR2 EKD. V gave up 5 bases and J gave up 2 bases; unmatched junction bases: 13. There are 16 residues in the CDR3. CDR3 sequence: CACVNLGDMATDKLIF. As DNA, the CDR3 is TGTGCCTGTGTCAACCTTGGGGATATGGCGACCGATAAACTCATCTTT.

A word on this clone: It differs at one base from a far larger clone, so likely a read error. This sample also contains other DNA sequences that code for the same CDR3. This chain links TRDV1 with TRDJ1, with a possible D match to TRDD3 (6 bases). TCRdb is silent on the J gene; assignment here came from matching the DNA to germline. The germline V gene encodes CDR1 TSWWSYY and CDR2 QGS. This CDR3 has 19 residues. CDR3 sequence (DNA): TGTGCTCTGGGGGAACTGCCGGTCTACGGTTTCCGGAACACCGATAAACTCATCTTT. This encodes CALGELPVYGFRNTDKLIF.

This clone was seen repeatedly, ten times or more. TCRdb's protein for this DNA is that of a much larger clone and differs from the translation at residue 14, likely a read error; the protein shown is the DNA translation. The CDR3 spells CACKLYTPSRGLIHTDKLIF. The CDR3 DNA sequence: TGTGCCTGCAAGCTCTACACTCCTTCCCGGGGACTTATTCACACCGATAAACTCATCTTT. The rearrangement links TRDV2 to TRDJ1; possibly TRDD2 for D (6 bases). The CDR3 is made up of 20 amino acids. Germline V gene sequence: CDR1 GEAIGNYY, CDR2 EKD. Trimming removed 7 bases from V and 0 bases from J, with 32 bases in between.

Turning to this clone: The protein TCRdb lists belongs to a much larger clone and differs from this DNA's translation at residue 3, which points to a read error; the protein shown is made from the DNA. CDR3 amino acids: CAREPPLGVFGNNTDKLIF. Here the CDR3 DNA reads TGTGCCCGTGAGCCTCCACTGGGGGTCTTCGGGAATAACACCGATAAACTCATCTTT. This chain links TRDV2 with TRDJ1; 8 nucleotides align to TRDD3. TCRdb is silent on the J gene; assignment here came from matching the DNA to germline. Germline lookup yields CDR1 GEAIGNYY and CDR2 EKD. The CDR3 consists of 19 residues.

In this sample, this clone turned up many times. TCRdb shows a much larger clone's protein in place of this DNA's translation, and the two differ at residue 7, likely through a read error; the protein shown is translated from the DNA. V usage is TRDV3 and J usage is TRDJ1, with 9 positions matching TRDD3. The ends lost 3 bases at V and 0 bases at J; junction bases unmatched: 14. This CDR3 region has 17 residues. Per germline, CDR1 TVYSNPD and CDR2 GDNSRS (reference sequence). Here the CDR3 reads CAFPPPAGGSDTDKLIF. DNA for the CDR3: TGTGCCTTCCCTCCCCCGGCTGGGGGATCAGACACCGATAAACTCATCTTT.

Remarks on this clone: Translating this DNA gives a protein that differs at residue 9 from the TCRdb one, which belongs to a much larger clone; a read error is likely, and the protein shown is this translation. CDR3: CALGEYPGVSNYTDKLIF. The CDR3 DNA is TGTGCTCTTGGGGAGTACCCGGGGGTATCCAATTACACCGATAAACTCATCTTT. This chain uses TRDV1 with TRDJ1, with D possibly matching TRDD3 (5 bases). The J gene, missing from TCRdb, was assigned here through DNA to germline matching. Germline CDR1 and CDR2: TSWWSYY and QGS. V was shortened by 3 bases and J by 0 bases, with 20 bases between the two germline ends. The CDR3 loop spans 18 amino acids.

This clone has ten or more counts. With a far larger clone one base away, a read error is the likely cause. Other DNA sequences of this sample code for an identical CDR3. CDR3 DNA sequence: TGTGCCTGTGACACTCCTTGGACTGGGGGCCCCCACCCCACCGATAAGCTCATCTTT. Translated, it gives CACDTPWTGGPHPTDKLIF. V gene TRDV2 was called; the J gene was not; TRDD3 is taken as the D call from the table, unchecked against the DNA. CDR3 size: 19 residues. CDR1 and CDR2 (germline): GEAIGNYY, EKD.

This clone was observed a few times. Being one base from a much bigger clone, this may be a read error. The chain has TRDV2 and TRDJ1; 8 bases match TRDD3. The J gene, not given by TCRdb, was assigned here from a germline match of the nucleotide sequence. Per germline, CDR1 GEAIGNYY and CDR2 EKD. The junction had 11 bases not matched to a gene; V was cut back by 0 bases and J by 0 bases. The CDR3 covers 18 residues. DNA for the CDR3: TGTGCCTGTGACACCGTAGAAAGGCTGGGGGACCACACCGATAAACTCATCTTT. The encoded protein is CACDTVERLGDHTDKLIF.

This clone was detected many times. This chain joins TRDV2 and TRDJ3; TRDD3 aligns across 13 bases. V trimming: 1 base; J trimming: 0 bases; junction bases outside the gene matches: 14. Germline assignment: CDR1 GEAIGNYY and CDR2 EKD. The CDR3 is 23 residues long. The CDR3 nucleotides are TGTGCCTGTGACACGGGGAGTACTGGGGGATACGCCACCCGCTCCTGGGACACCCGACAGATGTTTTTC. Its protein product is CACDTGSTGGYATRSWDTRQMFF.